This T cell receptor (beta chain) was profiled in a study of cytomegalovirus exposure and HLA in healthy donors. Whole-study findings and limits: According to a subsequent analysis, TCR clusters from the first cohort were inclined to appear together in the 100 to 150 validation repertoires. Accounts indicate the classifier identified cytomegalovirus status with strong specificity and sensitivity. Associated with cytomegalovirus, according to the listing, were around 160 TCR beta chains.

CDR3 length: 14 residues. V was clipped by 3 bases and J by 8 bases; unmatched bases: 8. CDR1 is KGHSH and CDR2 is LQKENI in the germline V gene. For this clone: Its antigen is as yet unknown.

TCRdb's table, derived via immunoSEQ multiplex PCR, lists solely in-frame clones and lacks some. Of fewer than 60,000 clones in the sample, roughly 89% were seen once. The TCR sequence derives from a woman aged 18-35 years in good health and CMV-seronegative. The rearrangement joins TRBV18 to TRBJ2-7; 9 nucleotides align to TRBD2. Source material: PBMCs. The CDR3: CASSPTSGPTQQYF. The CDR3 nucleotides are TGTGCCAGCTCACCGACTAGCGGCCCTACGCAGCAGTACTTC.